This TCR beta chain appears in the sequencing data of a study of OX40 agonist ivuxolimab in advanced cancers. Using immunoSEQ multiplex PCR, the repertoire was profiled, and TCRdb retains in-frame clones only, with some absent. The data show about 100,000 clones, around 80% seen once. Sequencing was performed on CD4+ or CD8+ T cells sorted from blood, taken in a trial of the OX40 agonist ivuxolimab. The origin of this receptor is an adult with an advanced solid tumor such as melanoma, head and neck, liver or kidney cancer.

In DNA, the CDR3 is TGTGCCAGGGGCGGGGGATGGGGCTCCTACGAGCAGTACTTC. Encoded protein: CARGGGWGSYEQYF. The V gene is TRBV7-9, the J gene TRBJ2-7; 7 positions match TRBD2. Germline V gene data show CDR1 as SEHNR and CDR2 as FQNEAQ (reference sequence). The CDR3 is made up of 14 amino acids. Trimming cost V 9 bases and J 0 bases; bases outside gene matches: 8. Full variable domain (rest looked up from reference TRBV7-9 and TRBJ2-7): DTGVSQNPRHKITKRGQNVTFRCDPISEHNRLYWYRQTLGQGPEFLTYFQNEAQLEKSRLLSDRFSAERPKGSFSTLEIQRTEQGDSAMYLCARGGGWGSYEQYFGPGTRLTVT.